The subject of this entry is one T cell receptor (beta chain). Its cognate antigen is unknown. The PCR contained 60 Vbeta and 13 Jbeta primers. The protocol was immunoSEQ multiplex PCR, while the TCRdb copy is restricted to in-frame clones and leaves out a portion. The repertoire consists of approximately 210,000 clones, with around 87% occurring once and the leading ten covering 1.5% to 2%. Unmatched junction bases numbered 8, after V lost 4 bases and J lost 1 base. This CDR3 has 18 amino acids. The germline CDR1 and CDR2 sequences are MNHNS and SASEGT. The data were obtained in a study of cytomegalovirus exposure and HLA in healthy donors. Study conclusions and caveats: Presence/absence results assume similar sequencing depth per donor, which may not hold. In a later analysis, CMV-associated beta chains were mostly HLA-associated, it appeared.

Donors likely had unrecorded immune exposures despite being nominally healthy when sampled. The chain recombines TRBV6-1 with TRBJ2-3; 13 positions match TRBD2. The source is a young woman in good health and CMV-seronegative. Sequenced sample: PBMCs. The CDR3 coding sequence is TGTGCCAGCAGTGCCCGGGATACTAGCGGGGGGGGCACAGATACGCAGTATTTT. As protein: CASSARDTSGGGTDTQYF.